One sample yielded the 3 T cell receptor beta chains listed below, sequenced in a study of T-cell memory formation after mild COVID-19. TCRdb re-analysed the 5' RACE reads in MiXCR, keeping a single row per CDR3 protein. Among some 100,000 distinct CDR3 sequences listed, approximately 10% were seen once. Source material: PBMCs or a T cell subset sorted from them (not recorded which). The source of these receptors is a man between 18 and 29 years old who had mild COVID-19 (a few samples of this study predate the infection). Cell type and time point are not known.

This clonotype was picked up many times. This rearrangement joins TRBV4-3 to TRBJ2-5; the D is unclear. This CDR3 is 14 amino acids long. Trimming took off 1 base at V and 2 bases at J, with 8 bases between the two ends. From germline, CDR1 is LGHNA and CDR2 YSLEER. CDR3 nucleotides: TGCGCCAGCAGCCAAGTTTGGGGACAAGAGACCCAGTACTTC. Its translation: CASSQVWGQETQYF.

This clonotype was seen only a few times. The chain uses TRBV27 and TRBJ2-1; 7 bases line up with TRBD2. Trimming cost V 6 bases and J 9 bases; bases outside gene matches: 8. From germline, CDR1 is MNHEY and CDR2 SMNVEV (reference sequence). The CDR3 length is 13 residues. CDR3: CASSQRLAGEQFF. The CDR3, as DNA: TGTGCCAGCAGCCAAAGACTAGCCGGTGAGCAGTTCTTC.

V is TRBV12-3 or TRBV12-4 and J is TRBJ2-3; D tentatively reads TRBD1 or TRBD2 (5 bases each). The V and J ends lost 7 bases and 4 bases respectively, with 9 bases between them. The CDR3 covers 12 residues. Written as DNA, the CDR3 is TGTGCCAGCACCTTGGGGGCAGATACGCAGTATTTT. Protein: CASTLGADTQYF.